The clone carrying this T cell receptor (beta chain) appeared a few times. This sample is part of a study of early T cells in non-severe SARS-CoV-2 infection. Study context: Bulk RNA taken from unsorted whole blood was sequenced, leaving chains unpaired.

Each cDNA molecule carried a unique molecular identifier. MiXCR, run by TCRdb on the 5' RACE reads, gives a single entry per CDR3 protein. Seen here are some 44,000 distinct CDR3 sequences, approximately 5.9% observed once, and the top ten hold about 8%. V lost 7 bases and J 3 bases, leaving 16 bases between the germline ends. CDR1 and CDR2 from the germline V gene are SNHLY and FYNNEI. CDR3 length: 14 residues. This chain connects TRBV2 to TRBJ2-7; D is unclear. The origin of this receptor is an adult who was a healthcare worker with PCR-confirmed SARS-CoV-2 infection or an uninfected control (not recorded which). The source material was whole blood, sampled at baseline. This CDR3 reads CASNPLGRNYEQYF. The CDR3 region has the DNA TGTGCCAGCAACCCTCTGGGCAGGAACTACGAGCAGTACTTC.